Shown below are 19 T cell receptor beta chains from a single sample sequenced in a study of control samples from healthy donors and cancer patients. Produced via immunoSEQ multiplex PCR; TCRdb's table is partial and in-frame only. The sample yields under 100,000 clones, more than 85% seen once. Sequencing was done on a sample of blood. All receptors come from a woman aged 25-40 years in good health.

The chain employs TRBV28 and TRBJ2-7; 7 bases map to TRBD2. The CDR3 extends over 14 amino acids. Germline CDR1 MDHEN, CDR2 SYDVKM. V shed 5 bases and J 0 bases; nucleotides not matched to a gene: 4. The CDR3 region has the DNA TGTGCCAGCAGTCCAGGGACTAACTCCTACGAGCAGTACTTC. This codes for CASSPGTNSYEQYF.

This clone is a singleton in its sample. As DNA, the CDR3 is TGTGCCACCGGAGGGGGGGACAGGGGGCCATCTAACTATGGCTACACCTTC. This sequence encodes CATGGGDRGPSNYGYTF. V usage is TRBV19 and J usage is TRBJ1-2; 12 bases are shared with TRBD1. J gave up 0 bases and V 10 bases, and 12 bases lay outside the gene matches. Germline CDR1 LNHDA, CDR2 SQIVND (reference sequence). The CDR3 covers 17 residues. The full variable domain, with the rest looked up from reference TRBV19 and TRBJ1-2, is DGGITQSPKYLFRKEGQNVTLSCEQNLNHDAMYWYRQDPGQGLRLIYYSQIVNDFQKGDIAEGYSVSREKKESFPLTVTSAQKNPTAFYLCATGGGDRGPSNYGYTFGSGTRLTVV.

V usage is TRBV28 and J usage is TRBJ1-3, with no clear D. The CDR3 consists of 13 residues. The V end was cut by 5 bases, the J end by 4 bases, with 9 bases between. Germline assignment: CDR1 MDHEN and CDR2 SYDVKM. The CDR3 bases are TGTGCCAGCAGTCCTGCCACAGGAAACACCATATATTTT. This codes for CASSPATGNTIYF.

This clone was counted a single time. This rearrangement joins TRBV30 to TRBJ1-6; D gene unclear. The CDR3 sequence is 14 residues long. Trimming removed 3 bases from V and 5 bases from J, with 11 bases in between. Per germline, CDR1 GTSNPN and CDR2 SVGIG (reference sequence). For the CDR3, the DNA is TGTGCCTGGAGGACGGGAGTCGATAATTCACCCCTCCACTTT. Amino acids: CAWRTGVDNSPLHF.

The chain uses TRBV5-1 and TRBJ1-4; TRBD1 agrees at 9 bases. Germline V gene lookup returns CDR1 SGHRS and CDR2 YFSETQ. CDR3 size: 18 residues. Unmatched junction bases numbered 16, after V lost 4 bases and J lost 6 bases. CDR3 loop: CASSETVVARQGDEKLFF. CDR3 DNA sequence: TGCGCCAGCAGCGAAACCGTAGTGGCAAGACAGGGGGATGAAAAACTGTTTTTT.

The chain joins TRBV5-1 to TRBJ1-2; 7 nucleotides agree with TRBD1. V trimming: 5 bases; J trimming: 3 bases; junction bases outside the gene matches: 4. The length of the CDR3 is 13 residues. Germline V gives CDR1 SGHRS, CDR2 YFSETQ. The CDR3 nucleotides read TGCGCCAGCAGTCTTACAGGGGACTATGGCTACACCTTC. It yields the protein CASSLTGDYGYTF.

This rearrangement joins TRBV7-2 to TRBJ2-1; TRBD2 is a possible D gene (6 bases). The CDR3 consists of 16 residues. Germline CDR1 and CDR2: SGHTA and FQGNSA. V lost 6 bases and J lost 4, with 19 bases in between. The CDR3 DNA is TGTGCCAGCAGTTTCGGTATGGCGGGATGGTACAATGAGCAGTTCTTC. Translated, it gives CASSFGMAGWYNEQFF. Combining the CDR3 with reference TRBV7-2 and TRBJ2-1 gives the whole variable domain GAGVSQSPSNKVTEKGKDVELRCDPISGHTALYWYRQSLGQGLEFLIYFQGNSAPDKSGLPSDRFSAERTGGSVSTLTIQRTQQEDSAVYLCASSFGMAGWYNEQFFGPGTRLTVL.

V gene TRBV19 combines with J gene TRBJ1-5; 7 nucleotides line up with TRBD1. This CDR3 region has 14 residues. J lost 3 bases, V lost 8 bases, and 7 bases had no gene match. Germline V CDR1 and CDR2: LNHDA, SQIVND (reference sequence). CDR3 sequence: CASLQGLDNQPQHF. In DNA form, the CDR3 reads TGTGCCAGTTTACAGGGGCTAGACAATCAGCCCCAGCATTTT. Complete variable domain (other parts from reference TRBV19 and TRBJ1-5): DGGITQSPKYLFRKEGQNVTLSCEQNLNHDAMYWYRQDPGQGLRLIYYSQIVNDFQKGDIAEGYSVSREKKESFPLTVTSAQKNPTAFYLCASLQGLDNQPQHFGDGTRLSIL.

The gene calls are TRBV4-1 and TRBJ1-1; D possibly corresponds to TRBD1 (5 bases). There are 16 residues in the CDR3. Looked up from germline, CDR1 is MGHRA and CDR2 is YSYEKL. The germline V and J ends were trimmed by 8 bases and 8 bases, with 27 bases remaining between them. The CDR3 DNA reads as TGCGCCAGCCGGGCCCATAAGATACAGGCCGACCCGGAAGCTTTCTTT. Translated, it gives CASRAHKIQADPEAFF.

CDR3 DNA sequence: TGTGCCAGCAGTGCGACAGGAGGATACACTGAAGCTTTCTTT. Translating gives CASSATGGYTEAFF. The chain combines TRBV27 with TRBJ1-1; D possibly corresponds to TRBD1 (6 bases). In germline, CDR1 is MNHEY, CDR2 SMNVEV (reference sequence). The CDR3 contains 14 residues. V lost 5 bases, J lost 3 bases, and 13 bases lay in between.

CDR3 amino acids: CSVVTGSTDTQYF. The CDR3 nucleotides read TGCAGCGTTGTGACAGGTAGCACAGATACGCAGTATTTT. The chain recombines TRBV29-1 with TRBJ2-3, with D perhaps TRBD1 (6 bases). V was clipped by 4 bases and J by 0 bases, with 8 bases between them. This CDR3 has 13 residues. Germline assignment: CDR1 SQVTM and CDR2 ANQGSEA.

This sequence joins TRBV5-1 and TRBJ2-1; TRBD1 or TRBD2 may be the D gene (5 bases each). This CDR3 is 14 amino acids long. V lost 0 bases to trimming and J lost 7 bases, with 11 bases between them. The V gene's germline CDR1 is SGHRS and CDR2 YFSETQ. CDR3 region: CASSLEQGVNEQFF. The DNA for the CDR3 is TGCGCCAGCAGCTTGGAGCAGGGAGTGAATGAGCAGTTCTTC.

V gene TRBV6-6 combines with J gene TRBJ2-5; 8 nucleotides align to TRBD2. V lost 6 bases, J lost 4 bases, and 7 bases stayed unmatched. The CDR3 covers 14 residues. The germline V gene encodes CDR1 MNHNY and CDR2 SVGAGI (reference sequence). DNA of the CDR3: TGTGCCAGCAGCAAAGCGGGAGACCCAGAGACCCAGTACTTC. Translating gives CASSKAGDPETQYF.

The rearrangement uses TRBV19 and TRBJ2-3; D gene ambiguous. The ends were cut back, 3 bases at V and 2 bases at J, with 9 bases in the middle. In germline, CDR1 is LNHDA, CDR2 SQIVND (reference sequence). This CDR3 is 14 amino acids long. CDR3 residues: CASSIGRTTDTQYF. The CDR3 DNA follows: TGTGCCAGTAGTATTGGGCGGACCACAGATACGCAGTATTTT. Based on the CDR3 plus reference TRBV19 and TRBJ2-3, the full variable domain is DGGITQSPKYLFRKEGQNVTLSCEQNLNHDAMYWYRQDPGQGLRLIYYSQIVNDFQKGDIAEGYSVSREKKESFPLTVTSAQKNPTAFYLCASSIGRTTDTQYFGPGTRLTVL.

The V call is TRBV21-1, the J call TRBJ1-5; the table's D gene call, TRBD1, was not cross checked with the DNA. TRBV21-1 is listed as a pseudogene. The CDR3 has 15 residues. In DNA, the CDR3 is TGTGCCAGCAGCAAAGAGACAGGTAGCAATCAGCCCCAGCATTTT. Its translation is CASSKETGSNQPQHF.

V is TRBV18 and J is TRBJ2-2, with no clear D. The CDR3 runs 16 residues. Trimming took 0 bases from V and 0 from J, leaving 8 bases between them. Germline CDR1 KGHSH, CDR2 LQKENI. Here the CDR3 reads CASSPPGLANTGELFF. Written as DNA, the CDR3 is TGTGCCAGCTCACCACCGGGCCTAGCGAACACCGGGGAGCTGTTTTTT. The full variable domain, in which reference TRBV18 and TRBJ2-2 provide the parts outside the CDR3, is NAGVMQNPRHLVRRRGQEARLRCSPMKGHSHVYWYRQLPEEGLKFMVYLQKENIIDESGMPKERFSAEFPKEGPSILRIQQVVRGDSAAYFCASSPPGLANTGELFFGEGSRLTVL.

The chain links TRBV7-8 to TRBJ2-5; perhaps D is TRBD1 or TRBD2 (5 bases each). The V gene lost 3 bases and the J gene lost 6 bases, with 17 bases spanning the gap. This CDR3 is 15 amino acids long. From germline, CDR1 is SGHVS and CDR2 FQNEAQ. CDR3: CASSFARGGLKTQYF. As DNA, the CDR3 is TGTGCCAGCAGCTTCGCCCGTGGGGGATTGAAGACCCAGTACTTC.

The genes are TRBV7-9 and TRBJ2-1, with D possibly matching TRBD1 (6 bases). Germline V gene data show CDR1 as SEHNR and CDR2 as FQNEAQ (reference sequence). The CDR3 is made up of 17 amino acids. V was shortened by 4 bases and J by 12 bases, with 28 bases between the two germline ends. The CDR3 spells CASSSIRGLSKGLGQFF. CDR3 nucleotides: TGTGCCAGCAGCTCAATCAGGGGTCTGAGTAAGGGGCTCGGGCAGTTCTTC.

The CDR3 DNA sequence: TGTGCCATCAGTGAGTGGGAAGGCCCCAGGGAGCAGTACTTC. The encoded protein is CAISEWEGPREQYF. J is TRBJ2-7 and V is TRBV10-3; D uncertain. Germline assignment: CDR1 ENHRY and CDR2 SYGVKD. The CDR3 sequence is 14 residues long. The V and J ends lost 1 base and 7 bases respectively, with 14 bases between them.